The 15 T cell receptor beta chains given below trace back to one sample, sequenced in a study of blood T cell repertoires in COVID-19. The table came from immunoSEQ multiplex PCR; TCRdb's copy has only in-frame clones and leaves some out. This sample has 93,000 or so clones; roughly 84% occur once, and the top ten carry 13%. Sample: peripheral blood. Receptors were obtained from a human donor in a cohort sampled during active or convalescent COVID-19.

V gene TRBV4-1 combines with J gene TRBJ2-6, with 7 bases matching TRBD2. CDR3 length: 17 residues. With V trimmed by 6 bases and J by 0 bases, 8 bases remained unmatched. CDR1 and CDR2 from the germline V gene are MGHRA and YSYEKL. CDR3 sequence reads: CASSRGGLVSGANVLTF. The CDR3 coding sequence is TGCGCCAGCAGTCGCGGGGGACTGGTCTCTGGGGCCAACGTCCTGACTTTC.

This clone was seen just once. This sequence joins TRBV29-1 and TRBJ1-6; 9 positions match TRBD1. V was pared by 6 bases and J by 10 bases, with 10 bases of the junction left unmatched. The CDR3 totals 14 residues. Germline-derived CDR1 and CDR2 are SQVTM and ANQGSEA. The CDR3 bases are TGCAGCGTCCAACAGGGACAGGGAGGATCACCCCTCCACTTT. It specifies CSVQQGQGGSPLHF.

This chain links TRBV5-1 with TRBJ1-2; TRBD1 agrees at 7 bases. The CDR3 is 13 residues long. The V segment lost 1 base and the J segment 6 bases; nucleotides outside the gene matches: 3. Germline CDR1 SGHRS, CDR2 YFSETQ. The CDR3 bases are TGCGCCAGCAGCTTGAGGGGGCCGGATGGCTACACCTTC. Its protein product is CASSLRGPDGYTF.

V is TRBV28 and J is TRBJ2-7; the D gene is possibly TRBD2 (6 bases). The CDR3 has 15 residues. The ends were cut back, 7 bases at V and 3 bases at J, with 19 bases in the middle. Per germline, CDR1 MDHEN and CDR2 SYDVKM. CDR3 nucleotides: TGTGCCAGCACTTCCCCGGGGGAAGCTGGCTACGAGCAGTACTTC. Translation gives CASTSPGEAGYEQYF.

This clone has a handful of counts. The rearrangement joins TRBV5-5 to TRBJ1-6; D remains ambiguous. The germline V gene encodes CDR1 SGHKS and CDR2 YYEKEE (reference sequence). V gave up 4 bases and J gave up 0 bases, with 20 bases separating them. The CDR3 is 19 amino acids. The CDR3 protein is CASSNRFSTTSSYNSPLHF. CDR3 nucleotide sequence: TGTGCCAGCAGCAACAGATTTTCTACGACCAGCTCCTATAATTCACCCCTCCACTTT. Combining the CDR3 with reference TRBV5-5 and TRBJ1-6 gives the whole variable domain DAGVTQSPTHLIKTRGQQVTLRCSPISGHKSVSWYQQVLGQGPQFIFQYYEKEERGRGNFPDRFSARQFPNYSSELNVNALLLGDSALYLCASSNRFSTTSSYNSPLHFGNGTRLTVT.

The CDR3 coding sequence is TGTGCCACCAGTGATTCAGCGGGGGGCCAAGAGACCCAGTACTTC. Its translation: CATSDSAGGQETQYF. The chain employs TRBV24-1 and TRBJ2-5, with 9 bases aligning to TRBD2. Germline CDR1 is KGHDR and CDR2 is SFDVKD. The CDR3 is 15 residues long. The V segment lost 2 bases and the J segment 1 base; nucleotides outside the gene matches: 1.

This clone was detected once. V and J are TRBV7-9 and TRBJ2-7; 10 bases are shared with TRBD1. Germline CDR1 reads SEHNR; CDR2 reads FQNEAQ (reference sequence). This CDR3 comprises 15 residues. Trimming cost V 7 bases and J 2 bases; bases outside gene matches: 8. In DNA, the CDR3 is TGTGCCAGCACCACCGGGACAGGGGCAACCTACGAGCAGTACTTC. This gives the protein CASTTGTGATYEQYF.

The rearrangement links TRBV3-1 (or the pseudogene TRBV3-2) to TRBJ1-1; the D gene is possibly TRBD1 (6 bases). CDR1 is LGHDT, CDR2 YNNKEL, per germline (reference sequence). V lost 4 bases and J lost 2, with 11 bases in between. The CDR3 totals 14 residues. The CDR3 nucleotides are TGTGCCAGCAGCCTTCGACAGGCTAACACTGAAGCTTTCTTT. Translation gives CASSLRQANTEAFF.

This clone was counted once. The genes are TRBV19 and TRBJ2-1; D unclear. V was clipped by 3 bases and J by 1 base, with 13 bases between them. Germline loops: CDR1 LNHDA, CDR2 SQIVND (reference sequence). This CDR3 spans 16 amino acids. The CDR3 reads CASSIYHPGSYNEQFF. In DNA, the CDR3 is TGTGCCAGTAGTATCTATCACCCAGGATCCTACAATGAGCAGTTCTTC.

This clone came up a few times. The J gene is TRBJ1-2, the V gene TRBV4-3; D gene ambiguous. Germline lookup yields CDR1 LGHNA and CDR2 YSLEER. V lost 3 bases to trimming and J lost 0 bases, with 14 bases between them. This CDR3 has 16 amino acids. For the CDR3, the DNA is TGCGCCAGCAGCCAGGGTTCAGGCGAAGCTAACTATGGCTACACCTTC. It yields the protein CASSQGSGEANYGYTF.

The J gene is TRBJ2-5, the V gene TRBV7-9; D is unclear. With 1 base removed from V and 5 bases from J, the gap between germline ends came to 11 bases. Germline V gives CDR1 SEHNR, CDR2 FQNEAQ (reference sequence). This CDR3 contains 14 residues. The CDR3 here is CASSLDVTAETQYF. The DNA of the CDR3 is TGTGCCAGCAGCTTAGATGTTACAGCCGAGACCCAGTACTTC.

This clone was counted a few times. The V and J genes are TRBV12-3 or TRBV12-4 and TRBJ1-5, with D possibly being TRBD1 (6 bases). V lost 6 bases and J 9 bases, leaving 15 bases between the germline ends. The CDR3 is 13 amino acids. The CDR3, as DNA: TGTGCCAGCAGGGCGGGGGACACGGGGCCCCAGCATTTT. As protein: CASRAGDTGPQHF.

The rearrangement links TRBV6-5 to TRBJ1-1; 12 positions match TRBD1. The J segment lost 7 bases and the V segment lost 4 bases, leaving 10 bases of the junction unmatched. Germline V gene sequence: CDR1 MNHEY, CDR2 SVGAGI. The CDR3 is 16 amino acids. The CDR3 nucleotides read TGTGCCAGCAGTTCTACCGGGACAGGGGGCGCAAATGAAGCTTTCTTT. Translating it yields CASSSTGTGGANEAFF.

This clone was seen once. The V gene is TRBV7-2, the J gene TRBJ2-3; 8 bases map to TRBD1. The V segment lost 3 bases and the J segment 3 bases; nucleotides outside the gene matches: 8. The V gene's germline CDR1 is SGHTA and CDR2 FQGNSA. The CDR3 is 16 residues long. Here the CDR3 DNA reads TGTGCCAGCAGCTTTACGGGGCAGGGGGCAACAGATACGCAGTATTTT. It is translated as CASSFTGQGATDTQYF.

The chain is built from TRBV4-1 and TRBJ2-7; TRBD2 might be the D (5 bases). This CDR3 comprises 17 residues. The germline CDR1 and CDR2 sequences are MGHRA and YSYEKL. V dropped 3 bases and J dropped 2 bases, with 20 bases sitting between them. The CDR3 region is CASSQGTGLTGTYEQYF. Written as DNA, the CDR3 is TGCGCCAGCAGCCAGGGAACCGGGCTCACCGGGACCTACGAGCAGTACTTC.